A selection of T cell receptor beta chains follows, all from one sample in a study of T cell responses to AZD1222 COVID-19 vaccine. The protocol was immunoSEQ multiplex PCR, while the TCRdb copy is restricted to in-frame clones and leaves out a portion. Here the sample spans around 120,000 clones, 92% being singletons. The sample here was peripheral blood, taken on day 0 of AZD1222 vaccination. These receptors were obtained from an adult in good health. Both conserved end residues are part of each CDR3. The order of the fields is CDR3 DNA, CDR3 protein, clone size, J gene, D gene, V gene. The D gene is left open where the match is weak. Size values are once, few and many counts, or a class for expanded clones, and some rows have none.

CDR3 DNA: TGTGCCACCAGTGACCTGGACAGGGCCGGGGCCAACGTCCTGACTTTC; CDR3 protein: CATSDLDRAGANVLTF; clone size: .; J gene: TRBJ2-6; D gene: TRBD1; V gene: TRBV24-1
CDR3 DNA: TGTGCCAGCAGTGCGTTGACAGGGGCGGGAGAGACCCAGTACTTC; CDR3 protein: CASSALTGAGETQYF; clone size: .; J gene: TRBJ2-5; D gene: TRBD1; V gene: TRBV2
CDR3 DNA: TGTGCCAGCAGCTTAGGAGGGAGGGCTGGAAATGAGCAGTTCTTC; CDR3 protein: CASSLGGRAGNEQFF; clone size: .; J gene: TRBJ2-1; D gene: TRBD2; V gene: TRBV11-2
CDR3 DNA: TGCGCCAGCAGCTTGGCTTTACCAGGAAATTCCGATGAGCAGTTCTTC; CDR3 protein: CASSLALPGNSDEQFF; clone size: .; J gene: TRBJ2-1; D gene: .; V gene: TRBV5-1
CDR3 DNA: TGTGCCAGCAGCCGGACACGGTCGCTTAGAGTGAACACTGAAGCTTTCTTT; CDR3 protein: CASSRTRSLRVNTEAFF; clone size: .; J gene: TRBJ1-1; D gene: .; V gene: TRBV27
CDR3 DNA: TGTGCCAGCAGTGAAGTAGGAGGAGTCTCCCAAGAGACCCAGTACTTC; CDR3 protein: CASSEVGGVSQETQYF; clone size: .; J gene: TRBJ2-5; D gene: .; V gene: TRBV2
CDR3 DNA: TGCAGCGTTATCGGCGAGGGCGCCTCAGATACGCAGTATTTT; CDR3 protein: CSVIGEGASDTQYF; clone size: .; J gene: TRBJ2-3; D gene: .; V gene: TRBV29-1
CDR3 DNA: TGTGCCAGCAGCGCGATCTTCCATGAGCAGTTCTTC; CDR3 protein: CASSAIFHEQFF; clone size: once; J gene: TRBJ2-1; D gene: .; V gene: TRBV11-2
CDR3 DNA: TGTGCCAGCAGCGGAGGGATGACTAGCGGAGCGCAGTATTTT; CDR3 protein: CASSGGMTSGAQYF; clone size: .; J gene: TRBJ2-3; D gene: TRBD2; V gene: TRBV9
CDR3 DNA: TGTGCCAGCAGGCCGATTAGCGGGATCCCCCCAAATGAGCAGTTCTTC; CDR3 protein: CASRPISGIPPNEQFF; clone size: once; J gene: TRBJ2-1; D gene: TRBD2; V gene: TRBV11-2
CDR3 DNA: TGTGCCAGCAGCTTAAGCCTTGCTACACGGAATGAAAAACTGTTTTTT; CDR3 protein: CASSLSLATRNEKLFF; clone size: .; J gene: TRBJ1-4; D gene: .; V gene: TRBV5-4
CDR3 DNA: TGTGCCAGTAGTATGAGAGGCAATCAGCCCCAGCATTTT; CDR3 protein: CASSMRGNQPQHF; clone size: .; J gene: TRBJ1-5; D gene: .; V gene: TRBV19
CDR3 DNA: TGTGCCAGCAGCCAAGGTTCCTACAATGAGCAGTTCTTC; CDR3 protein: CASSQGSYNEQFF; clone size: .; J gene: TRBJ2-1; D gene: .; V gene: TRBV7-9
CDR3 DNA: TGTGCCAGCAGCTCACCCGTCGGGGTAGCTGAAAAACTGTTTTTT; CDR3 protein: CASSSPVGVAEKLFF; clone size: .; J gene: TRBJ1-4; D gene: .; V gene: TRBV5-8
CDR3 DNA: TGCGCCAGCAGCTTGGAACACAGGGGTAGCACTGAAGCTTTCTTT; CDR3 protein: CASSLEHRGSTEAFF; clone size: .; J gene: TRBJ1-1; D gene: TRBD1; V gene: TRBV5-1
CDR3 DNA: TGTGCCAGCAGCAAAGCCCCGAGGACAACGAACACCGGGGAGCTGTTTTTT; CDR3 protein: CASSKAPRTTNTGELFF; clone size: .; J gene: TRBJ2-2; D gene: .; V gene: TRBV21-1
CDR3 DNA: TGTGCCAGTATCGAGACAGGGTATAGCAATCAGCCCCAGCATTTT; CDR3 protein: CASIETGYSNQPQHF; clone size: .; J gene: TRBJ1-5; D gene: TRBD1; V gene: TRBV19
CDR3 DNA: TGCGCCAGCAGCCAAGAAAGGGTGAACACTGAAGCTTTCTTT; CDR3 protein: CASSQERVNTEAFF; clone size: .; J gene: TRBJ1-1; D gene: .; V gene: TRBV4-1
CDR3 DNA: TGTGCCAGCAGCTTAGGACAGTTCTCTGAAGCTTTCTTT; CDR3 protein: CASSLGQFSEAFF; clone size: .; J gene: TRBJ1-1; D gene: .; V gene: TRBV7-9
CDR3 DNA: TGTGCCAGCAGCCGCGAGGGGACAGGGTATTCACCCCTCCACTTT; CDR3 protein: CASSREGTGYSPLHF; clone size: .; J gene: TRBJ1-6; D gene: TRBD1; V gene: TRBV4-2
CDR3 DNA: TGTGCCAGTAGTTTCGGGGGGCCCACCTCTGGGGCCAACGTCCTGACTTTC; CDR3 protein: CASSFGGPTSGANVLTF; clone size: .; J gene: TRBJ2-6; D gene: .; V gene: TRBV19
CDR3 DNA: TGTGCCAGTAGTATATTCAGTGGGACGGGGAATTCACCCCTCCACTTT; CDR3 protein: CASSIFSGTGNSPLHF; clone size: .; J gene: TRBJ1-6; D gene: .; V gene: TRBV19
CDR3 DNA: TGTGCCAGCAGCTCGGAGGAGGCTGGGGGCAATGAGCAGTTCTTC; CDR3 protein: CASSSEEAGGNEQFF; clone size: .; J gene: TRBJ2-1; D gene: .; V gene: TRBV5-4
CDR3 DNA: TGTGCCAGCAGCTGGGGCGACGGCTCTGGGGCCAACGTCCTGACTTTC; CDR3 protein: CASSWGDGSGANVLTF; clone size: .; J gene: TRBJ2-6; D gene: .; V gene: TRBV5-4
CDR3 DNA: TGCGCCAGTGGCATTGGACTAGCGGGAGCAGGTGAGCAGTTCTTC; CDR3 protein: CASGIGLAGAGEQFF; clone size: once; J gene: TRBJ2-1; D gene: TRBD2; V gene: TRBV5-1
CDR3 DNA: TGCAGCGTGCCACATCCGACTAGCGGGGTCTCGGATACGCAGTATTTT; CDR3 protein: CSVPHPTSGVSDTQYF; clone size: once; J gene: TRBJ2-3; D gene: TRBD2; V gene: TRBV29-1
CDR3 DNA: TGTGCCAGCAGCGGTATTAGACAGGTCCTAACCTACGAGCAGTACTTC; CDR3 protein: CASSGIRQVLTYEQYF; clone size: .; J gene: TRBJ2-7; D gene: .; V gene: TRBV6-2/TRBV6-3
CDR3 DNA: TGTGCCAGCAGCTCTCGAGGGACTAGCGGTACCGGGGAGCTGTTTTTT; CDR3 protein: CASSSRGTSGTGELFF; clone size: few; J gene: TRBJ2-2; D gene: TRBD2; V gene: TRBV7-3
CDR3 DNA: TGTGCCAGTAGTAGATCTAGCGGGGGACACTACGAGCAGTACTTC; CDR3 protein: CASSRSSGGHYEQYF; clone size: .; J gene: TRBJ2-7; D gene: TRBD2; V gene: TRBV19
CDR3 DNA: TGTGCCAGTCTAGGGTTTCACACCGGGGAGCTGTTTTTT; CDR3 protein: CASLGFHTGELFF; clone size: .; J gene: TRBJ2-2; D gene: .; V gene: TRBV19
CDR3 DNA: TGTGCCAGCAGCGTAGACCCCCGCCAAGAGACCCAGTACTTC; CDR3 protein: CASSVDPRQETQYF; clone size: .; J gene: TRBJ2-5; D gene: .; V gene: TRBV9
CDR3 DNA: TGTGCCAGCAGCGTTTCGGGGGGCACTGAAGCTTTCTTT; CDR3 protein: CASSVSGGTEAFF; clone size: once; J gene: TRBJ1-1; D gene: .; V gene: TRBV9
CDR3 DNA: TGCGCCAGCAGCTTGGGGGGGACAGTGATTACCTACGAGCAGTACTTC; CDR3 protein: CASSLGGTVITYEQYF; clone size: .; J gene: TRBJ2-7; D gene: TRBD1; V gene: TRBV5-1
CDR3 DNA: TGTGCCAGCAGCTTAGCGGGCGGGAACTACAATGAGCAGTTCTTC; CDR3 protein: CASSLAGGNYNEQFF; clone size: .; J gene: TRBJ2-1; D gene: .; V gene: TRBV11-3
CDR3 DNA: TGTGCCAGCAGTTTATGGGCCGGACAGTACCATGGCTACACCTTC; CDR3 protein: CASSLWAGQYHGYTF; clone size: .; J gene: TRBJ1-2; D gene: .; V gene: TRBV28
CDR3 DNA: TGTGCCAGCAGCCTCTCGGGCCTAAACACTGAAGCTTTCTTT; CDR3 protein: CASSLSGLNTEAFF; clone size: .; J gene: TRBJ1-1; D gene: .; V gene: TRBV4-2
CDR3 DNA: TGTGCCAGCAGCACAGGGGGCAAAGGCTACACCTTC; CDR3 protein: CASSTGGKGYTF; clone size: .; J gene: TRBJ1-2; D gene: TRBD1; V gene: TRBV6-2/TRBV6-3
CDR3 DNA: TGTGCCACCGGGCTTCGGGTAGATAGCACTGAAGCTTTCTTT; CDR3 protein: CATGLRVDSTEAFF; clone size: once; J gene: TRBJ1-1; D gene: .; V gene: TRBV27
CDR3 DNA: TGTGCCAGCAGCTACACCCGGGGCGGGGAGCTGTTTTTT; CDR3 protein: CASSYTRGGELFF; clone size: .; J gene: TRBJ2-2; D gene: .; V gene: TRBV7-8
CDR3 DNA: TGTGCCAGTAGTATAGGACCACAGGGGCAAAGGTACGAGCAGTACTTC; CDR3 protein: CASSIGPQGQRYEQYF; clone size: once; J gene: TRBJ2-7; D gene: TRBD1; V gene: TRBV19
CDR3 DNA: TGTGCCAGCAGCTTAGACTCTGGGACAGTTTACGAGCAGTACTTC; CDR3 protein: CASSLDSGTVYEQYF; clone size: .; J gene: TRBJ2-7; D gene: TRBD1; V gene: TRBV11-1
CDR3 DNA: TGCGCCAGCAGCCCGGGGAGGTTCTACGAGCAGTACTTC; CDR3 protein: CASSPGRFYEQYF; clone size: few; J gene: TRBJ2-7; D gene: .; V gene: TRBV5-1
CDR3 DNA: TGTGCCAGCAGCGCCGCGGGGTCAACTAATGAAAAACTGTTTTTT; CDR3 protein: CASSAAGSTNEKLFF; clone size: .; J gene: TRBJ1-4; D gene: .; V gene: TRBV9
CDR3 DNA: TGTGCCAGCAGCCACGTGGGGGACAGCCCCTACGAGCAGTACTTC; CDR3 protein: CASSHVGDSPYEQYF; clone size: .; J gene: TRBJ2-7; D gene: TRBD1; V gene: TRBV13